Presented here are 11 T cell receptor beta chains from one specimen sequenced in a study of blood T cell repertoires in COVID-19. The protocol was immunoSEQ multiplex PCR, while the TCRdb copy is restricted to in-frame clones and leaves out a portion. The top ten clones hold around 5% of a sample with about 36,000 clones, 90% of them seen once. The specimen sequenced was peripheral blood. The source of these receptors is a human donor in a cohort sampled during active COVID-19.

V usage is TRBV28 and J usage is TRBJ2-7, with 10 positions matching TRBD1. This CDR3 comprises 15 residues. CDR1 and CDR2 from the germline V gene are MDHEN and SYDVKM. Losses at the gene ends were 6 bases for V and 4 bases for J; bases not matched to a gene: 9. The CDR3 DNA reads as TGTGCCAGCAGGGGGGACAGGGGTATGTTATACGAGCAGTACTTC. The encoded protein is CASRGDRGMLYEQYF.

This sequence joins TRBV10-3 and TRBJ2-3; 12 nucleotides line up with TRBD2. The J segment lost 0 bases and the V segment lost 7 bases, leaving 11 bases of the junction unmatched. Germline values: CDR1 ENHRY, CDR2 SYGVKD. This CDR3 region has 18 residues. The CDR3 sequence is CAIKQSLAGGPSTDTQYF. CDR3 DNA: TGTGCCATCAAGCAGTCACTAGCGGGAGGACCTAGCACAGATACGCAGTATTTT.

The chain carries TRBV7-9 and TRBJ1-1, with a tentative D call TRBD1 (6 bases). V was shortened by 2 bases and J by 1 base, with 11 bases between the two germline ends. Germline CDR1 reads SEHNR; CDR2 reads FQNEAQ (reference sequence). This CDR3 region has 15 residues. The CDR3 spells CASSLSTQGNTEAFF. The DNA of the CDR3 is TGTGCCAGCAGCTTATCGACACAGGGGAACACTGAAGCTTTCTTT. The full variable domain, rest sourced from reference TRBV7-9 and TRBJ1-1, is DTGVSQNPRHKITKRGQNVTFRCDPISEHNRLYWYRQTLGQGPEFLTYFQNEAQLEKSRLLSDRFSAERPKGSFSTLEIQRTEQGDSAMYLCASSLSTQGNTEAFFGQGTRLTVV.

CDR3 residues: CASSRQGIMNTEAFF. CDR3 DNA: TGTGCCAGCAGTCGACAGGGGATAATGAACACTGAAGCTTTCTTT. V gene TRBV2 combines with J gene TRBJ1-1; 8 nucleotides line up with TRBD1. The length of the CDR3 is 15 residues. V gave up 5 bases and J gave up 0 bases; unmatched junction bases: 5. CDR1 SNHLY and CDR2 FYNNEI come from the germline V gene. The full variable domain, in which reference TRBV2 and TRBJ1-1 provide the parts outside the CDR3, is EPEVTQTPSHQVTQMGQEVILRCVPISNHLYFYWYRQILGQKVEFLVSFYNNEISEKSEIFDDQFSVERPDGSNFTLKIRSTKLEDSAMYFCASSRQGIMNTEAFFGQGTRLTVV.

The chain links TRBV6-5 to TRBJ1-5, with D possibly TRBD1 on 5 matching bases. With 5 bases removed from V and 0 bases from J, the gap between germline ends came to 11 bases. This CDR3 has 15 residues. CDR1 is MNHEY and CDR2 is SVGAGI in the germline V gene. CDR3 in DNA: TGTGCCAGCAGTCCCAGGACAAATAGCAATCAGCCCCAGCATTTT. The encoded protein is CASSPRTNSNQPQHF.

This clone has more than one count but fewer than ten. The J gene is TRBJ1-2, the V gene TRBV27; possible D gene TRBD1, 6 bases. Looked up from germline, CDR1 is MNHEY and CDR2 is SMNVEV (reference sequence). This CDR3 is 13 amino acids long. The germline V and J ends were trimmed by 7 bases and 7 bases, with 16 bases remaining between them. The chain's CDR3 is CASTRQAGGGYTF. DNA for the CDR3: TGTGCCAGCACCCGACAGGCTGGGGGTGGCTACACCTTC.

V usage is TRBV24-1 and J usage is TRBJ1-2; 7 bases map to TRBD1. The CDR3 extends over 13 amino acids. Per germline, CDR1 KGHDR and CDR2 SFDVKD. The trim removed 3 bases at V and 8 bases at J, leaving 5 bases unmatched. CDR3 nucleotide sequence: TGTGCCACCAGTGATCAGGGGGTGTGGGGCTACACCTTC. It specifies CATSDQGVWGYTF.

The J gene is TRBJ1-3, the V gene TRBV5-5, with D hard to call. The CDR3 has 14 residues. Germline CDR1 reads SGHKS; CDR2 reads YYEKEE (reference sequence). V shed 3 bases and J shed 0 bases, with 7 bases lying between them. CDR3 protein: CASSSGGSGNTIYF. The CDR3 nucleotides read TGTGCCAGCAGCTCCGGTGGCTCTGGAAACACCATATATTTT.

This chain uses TRBV15 with TRBJ2-2; D call uncertain. Trimming pared 9 bases from V and 2 bases from J, leaving 7 bases between. The length of the CDR3 is 12 residues. Germline CDR1 reads LNHNV; CDR2 reads YYDKDF (reference sequence). CDR3: CATARNTGELFF. In nucleotides, the CDR3 is TGTGCCACGGCAAGAAACACCGGGGAGCTGTTTTTT.

The rearrangement joins TRBV14 to TRBJ2-3; the match to TRBD2 covers 11 bases. Germline CDR1 SGHDN, CDR2 FVKESK. This CDR3 is built from 15 residues. J gave up 8 bases and V 7 bases, and 11 bases lay outside the gene matches. The CDR3 sequence: CASNKVAGGPGTQYF. CDR3 sequence (DNA): TGTGCCAGCAACAAAGTAGCGGGAGGGCCTGGTACGCAGTATTTT.

The chain carries TRBV2 and TRBJ1-1, with D maybe TRBD1 (6 bases). The germline CDR1 and CDR2 sequences are SNHLY and FYNNEI. V was clipped by 7 bases and J by 5 bases, with 14 bases between them. There are 13 residues in the CDR3. The CDR3 region has the DNA TGTGCCAGCACCCGGGAGGGGGGGACTGAAGCTTTCTTT. Amino acids: CASTREGGTEAFF.